The 20 T cell receptor beta chains below were found in one sample sequenced in a study of cytomegalovirus exposure and HLA in healthy donors. PCR used 60 Vbeta primers and 13 Jbeta primers. The method was immunoSEQ multiplex PCR; TCRdb's version includes in-frame clones alone and lacks a portion of them. The sample lists about 130,000 clones, around three quarters occurring once. Specimen: PBMCs. Receptors originate from a young man in good health and CMV-seropositive.

This clone was observed a few times. The rearrangement uses TRBV5-8 and TRBJ1-2; D is uncertain. CDR3 length: 13 amino acids. Between the trimmed V and J ends, which lost 1 base and 1 base, there was a span of 5 bases. Germline CDR1 and CDR2: SGHTS and YDEGEE. The CDR3 is CASSLLNNYGYTF. CDR3 nucleotides: TGTGCCAGCAGCTTGTTAAATAACTATGGCTACACCTTC.

The chain joins TRBV9 to TRBJ2-5; TRBD2 is a possible D gene (7 bases). The CDR3 is made up of 16 amino acids. The V and J ends lost 5 bases and 3 bases respectively, with 20 bases between them. In germline, CDR1 is SGDLS, CDR2 YYNGEE. This chain's CDR3 is CASSLRGGAAKETQYF. The CDR3 bases are TGTGCCAGCAGTCTTAGGGGGGGGGCGGCGAAAGAGACCCAGTACTTC.

J is TRBJ1-5 and V is TRBV27; unclear D gene. The CDR3 contains 14 residues. V was cut by 4 bases and J by 0 bases, with 7 bases left in between. The germline gives CDR1 MNHEY, CDR2 SMNVEV (reference sequence). The CDR3 nucleotides are TGTGCCAGCAGTTCGATAGATAGCAATCAGCCCCAGCATTTT. It codes for CASSSIDSNQPQHF.

The V and J genes are TRBV7-2 and TRBJ1-1; TRBD1 aligns across 7 bases. Germline V gives CDR1 SGHTA, CDR2 FQGNSA. The V and J ends lost 9 bases and 5 bases, in that order; junction bases with no gene match: 6. CDR3 length: 12 amino acids. DNA of the CDR3: TGTGCCAGTAACAGGGGAAGTACTGAAGCTTTCTTT. It translates to CASNRGSTEAFF.

This clone has only a few counts. The V call is TRBV30, the J call TRBJ1-1; TRBD1 aligns across 7 bases. The trim removed 0 bases at V and 2 bases at J, leaving 6 bases unmatched. The CDR3 spans 15 residues. CDR1 and CDR2 from the germline V gene are GTSNPN and SVGIG (reference sequence). The CDR3 region has the DNA TGTGCCTGGAGTGTCCCGGACAGGACTAACACTGAAGCTTTCTTT. Its translation is CAWSVPDRTNTEAFF.

V is TRBV30 and J is TRBJ2-3; TRBD1 matches at 9 bases. Losses at the gene ends were 3 bases for V and 6 bases for J; bases not matched to a gene: 7. The CDR3 has 14 amino acids. Germline lookup yields CDR1 GTSNPN and CDR2 SVGIG (reference sequence). The CDR3 DNA is TGTGCCTGGAGCCCCGGGACAGGGAAGGATACGCAGTATTTT. It specifies CAWSPGTGKDTQYF.

The J gene is TRBJ2-3, the V gene TRBV9, with 9 bases lining up with TRBD2. The CDR3 runs 16 residues. Trimming removed 0 bases from V and 2 bases from J; junction bases left unmatched: 4. Germline V gives CDR1 SGDLS, CDR2 YYNGEE. DNA of the CDR3: TGTGCCAGCAGCGTAGGGCTAGCGGGGTTCACAGATACGCAGTATTTT. This gives the protein CASSVGLAGFTDTQYF.

This sequence joins TRBV27 and TRBJ2-5, with a tentative D call TRBD2 (7 bases). Germline CDR1 and CDR2: MNHEY and SMNVEV (reference sequence). The CDR3 is 14 residues long. Trimming cost V 2 bases and J 6 bases, with 13 bases left between them. CDR3 in amino acids: CASSLGGGLKTQYF. In DNA form, the CDR3 reads TGTGCCAGCAGTTTAGGGGGGGGCCTAAAGACCCAGTACTTC.

The gene calls are TRBV5-8 and TRBJ1-6; D is possibly TRBD1 (6 bases). V gave up 2 bases and J gave up 0 bases, with 12 bases separating them. CDR1 is SGHTS, CDR2 YDEGEE, per germline. The CDR3 loop spans 17 amino acids. CDR3 DNA sequence: TGTGCCAGCAGCTTTTCGGGGGGCTACTCCTATAATTCACCCCTCCACTTT. Translated: CASSFSGGYSYNSPLHF. The variable domain in full, with the rest retrieved from reference TRBV5-8 and TRBJ1-6, is EAGVTQSPTHLIKTRGQQATLRCSPISGHTSVYWYQQALGLGLQFLLWYDEGEERNRGNFPPRFSGRQFPNYSSELNVNALELEDSALYLCASSFSGGYSYNSPLHFGNGTRLTVT.

The chain recombines TRBV19 with TRBJ1-5, with 7 bases identical to TRBD1. The CDR3 is 13 amino acids. V lost 7 bases and J lost 6; bases outside the gene matches: 6. Germline loops: CDR1 LNHDA, CDR2 SQIVND (reference sequence). As DNA, the CDR3 is TGTGCCAGTACCTCCCAGGGGGTTCAGCCCCAGCATTTT. Translating it yields CASTSQGVQPQHF.

This chain uses TRBV6-5 with TRBJ1-2; 8 bases align to TRBD1. The CDR3 totals 13 residues. Germline values: CDR1 MNHEY, CDR2 SVGAGI. The V gene end was trimmed by 5 bases and the J gene end by 8 bases; junction bases not matched to a gene: 7. CDR3 region: CASSEQGARGYTF. CDR3 nucleotide sequence: TGTGCCAGCAGTGAGCAGGGGGCGCGGGGCTACACCTTC.

The chain has TRBV5-6 and TRBJ1-2; TRBD1 aligns across 7 bases. This CDR3 comprises 13 residues. Germline V gene data show CDR1 as SGHDT and CDR2 as YYEEEE. The V segment lost 0 bases and the J segment 8 bases; nucleotides outside the gene matches: 4. CDR3: CASSLGQGDGYTF. The CDR3 DNA reads TGTGCCAGCAGCTTGGGACAGGGCGACGGCTACACCTTC. The full variable domain, with the rest looked up from reference TRBV5-6 and TRBJ1-2, is DAGVTQSPTHLIKTRGQQVTLRCSPKSGHDTVSWYQQALGQGPQFIFQYYEEEERQRGNFPDRFSGHQFPNYSSELNVNALLLGDSALYLCASSLGQGDGYTFGSGTRLTVV.

This sequence joins TRBV7-8 and TRBJ2-7; 9 bases fit TRBD1. The germline V gene encodes CDR1 SGHVS and CDR2 FQNEAQ. The J segment lost 7 bases and the V segment lost 5 bases, leaving 18 bases of the junction unmatched. There are 17 residues in the CDR3. In nucleotides, the CDR3 is TGTGCCAGCAGCGAGCACGCTGGGACAGGGTTTTTGGGGGAGCAGTACTTC. Translated: CASSEHAGTGFLGEQYF.

This rearrangement joins TRBV7-6 to TRBJ2-2, with 10 bases lining up with TRBD2. Trimming removed 1 base from V and 3 bases from J; junction bases left unmatched: 2. The CDR3 has 16 residues. Germline CDR1 reads SGHVS; CDR2 reads FNYEAQ. CDR3 DNA sequence: TGTGCCAGCAGCTTAGAGACTAGCGGGTACACCGGGGAGCTGTTTTTT. Translation gives CASSLETSGYTGELFF.

This chain links TRBV2 with TRBJ1-1; D gene unclear. The CDR3 loop spans 13 amino acids. From germline, CDR1 is SNHLY and CDR2 FYNNEI. Deletions cut 6 bases from V and 3 bases from J, with 11 bases between. The CDR3 protein is CASSPTLHTEAFF. The CDR3 bases are TGTGCCAGCAGCCCGACACTTCACACTGAAGCTTTCTTT.

Regarding this clone: The sample holds other DNA sequences that translate to the same CDR3. This sequence joins TRBV5-4 and TRBJ2-7; D possibly corresponds to TRBD1 (7 bases). Germline V lookup: CDR1 SGHNT, CDR2 YYREEE (reference sequence). The CDR3 runs 17 residues. The V end was cut by 3 bases, the J end by 7 bases, with 26 bases between. Here the CDR3 DNA reads TGTGCCAGCAGCTCGGGACCGGGCAGGGGGGATTTGTATGAGCAGTACTTC. It is translated as CASSSGPGRGDLYEQYF. Complete variable domain (other parts from reference TRBV5-4 and TRBJ2-7): ETGVTQSPTHLIKTRGQQVTLRCSSQSGHNTVSWYQQALGQGPQFIFQYYREEENGRGNFPPRFSGLQFPNYSSELNVNALELDDSALYLCASSSGPGRGDLYEQYFGPGTRLTVT.

This rearrangement joins TRBV11-1 to TRBJ1-1; D might be TRBD1 (6 bases). Germline assignment: CDR1 SGHAT and CDR2 FQDESV (reference sequence). The CDR3 extends over 12 amino acids. Trimming stripped 1 base from V and 7 bases from J, with 7 bases between. The CDR3 spells CASSLDRVEAFF. For the CDR3, the DNA is TGTGCCAGCAGCTTAGACAGGGTTGAAGCTTTCTTT.

This chain uses TRBV30 with TRBJ1-5, with D unclear. CDR1 is GTSNPN, CDR2 SVGIG, per germline (reference sequence). The CDR3 contains 14 residues. Trimming shortened V by 0 bases and J by 4 bases, and 10 bases separated the two germline ends. In DNA, the CDR3 is TGTGCCTGGAGTGTAAGTACTTATAATCAGCCCCAGCATTTT. Residues: CAWSVSTYNQPQHF.

The J gene is TRBJ2-1, the V gene TRBV14; 8 bases agree with TRBD2. Germline-derived CDR1 and CDR2 are SGHDN and FVKESK. V shed 4 bases and J 9 bases; nucleotides not matched to a gene: 8. The CDR3 consists of 14 residues. CDR3 coding DNA: TGTGCCAGCAGCCCCGGACTAGCTGCACTTGAGCAGTTCTTC. Its protein product is CASSPGLAALEQFF.

The CDR3 loop is CASSDDTDSEQYF. CDR3 DNA sequence: TGCGCCAGCAGTGATGACACAGATAGCGAGCAGTACTTC. The rearrangement joins TRBV10-1 to TRBJ2-7; no definite D call. CDR1 and CDR2 (germline): WNHNN, SYGVQD (reference sequence). The CDR3 is 13 residues long. The V and J ends lost 3 bases and 6 bases respectively, with 12 bases between them.